The entry below describes one T cell receptor (beta chain). Its specific antigen is unknown. No clone much larger than this one lies a single base away; base qualities are absent. TCRbeta CDR3 regions were amplified from genomic DNA by means of the immunoSEQ Assay, a bias-controlled multiplex PCR. Concerning the study's data processing: Nucleated cell counts per sample were estimated from amplification of reference gene primers within the assay. To quantify the absolute abundance of each unique TCRbeta CDR3 rearrangement, sequence reads were collapsed and filtered. For each sample, productive Simpson clonality was calculated by taking the square root of Simpson's diversity index across productive rearrangements. The table was pulled from immuneACCESS by TCRdb, which kept in-frame rearrangements only. Such tables lose some clones; where checked, under half of the loss comes from unresolved V genes, and the rest has no known cause. V and J calls and clone size follow that table, whereas D and trimming were derived from the DNA. The sample table records more than 150,000 clones; around 87% of these occur just once. The top ten clonotypes cover around 2.6% of the sample.

This specimen comes from a study of blood T cell repertoires in COVID-19 (TCRdb year 2020). Some background on the complete study: Samples from collaborators originated in the United States, Italy and Spain and spanned both the acute and convalescent phases of COVID-19. The prospective study material was composed of cDNA or gDNA derived from T cells, B-cell-depleted T cells, or PBMCs. Subjects who had been exposed to COVID-19, were actively infected with it, or had recovered from it provided the deeply sampled blood TCRbeta repertoires that made up the dataset. A freely available public database, intended as a resource for researchers studying the immune response to SARS-CoV-2, is where the repertoires were released. The samples were drawn from two sources: the first 160 participants of the ongoing ImmuneRACE study, and over 1,000 subjects contributed by 6 global collaborators. A de-identified subject ID, COVID-19 status, age in years and sex were almost always included in the sample metadata. Where available, HLA class I and class II types were taken from metadata supplied by the sample provider and were not determined by assay-based typing.

Whole blood was collected in K2EDTA tubes by collaborating institutions according to the institutions' own protocols. For TCRbeta analysis, collaborator samples were shipped as frozen whole blood, as isolated PBMCs, or as DNA extracted from either sample type. Counted from cysteine to phenylalanine, this CDR3 has 16 amino acids. The CDR3 DNA has 48 bases and is translated from base 1. V is cut by 5 bases and J by 0 bases, and the space between the germline ends is 13 bases. The germline V gene specifies MNHEY as CDR1 and SVGEGT as CDR2. Study-wide findings and limitations: Clinical and demographic metadata were provided uncurated, with the amount varying by source and participant.

The chain is made from TRBV6-2 or TRBV6-3 and TRBJ2-2; TRBD1 is possibly the D segment (6 matching bases). The sequenced sample was peripheral blood. The source of this sequence is a man aged 40-49 years with active or convalescent COVID-19. The DNA sequence follows: TGTGCCAGCAGTCATCCGGGACACCCGAACACCGGGGAGCTGTTTTTT. The resulting protein is CASSHPGHPNTGELFF.